This entry concerns a single T cell receptor beta chain. These data are taken from a study of shared clonotypes between healthy human individuals. Clones were sequenced by immunoSEQ multiplex PCR, and TCRdb holds only the in-frame ones, with some missing. The table records more than 1.2 million clones, 98% of them present only once. Germline CDR1 and CDR2: MNHEY and SMNVEV (reference sequence). The CDR3 runs to 13 residues. V was pared by 7 bases and J by 0 bases, with 10 bases between. This chain connects TRBV27 to TRBJ2-7, with D maybe TRBD1 (6 bases). The TCR comes from a man aged 30 to 39 in good health. Material: naive CD4+ T cells sorted from blood. Subset of the sample: CD45RA+ positively selected. The CDR3 nucleotides are TGTGCCAGCAACCAACAGGGCTCCTACGAGCAGTACTTC. Translated, it gives CASNQQGSYEQYF.